Listed below are T cell receptor beta chains from one sample, sequenced in a study of T cell repertoires in cytomegalovirus infection. Using its own MiXCR run on the reads, TCRdb lists one record per CDR3 protein. The data contain some 700,000 distinct CDR3 sequences, around 31% of them singletons. Which antigens these TCRs recognize remains unknown. The source was cultured PBMCs, collected from culture after CMV antigen stimulation. The source of these receptors is a human donor in good health (CMV status not recorded). Some clones in this sample may be carry-over from other donors' samples. Each CDR3 is given with its conserved first and last residue. Each record gives: CDR3 length, J gene, D gene, V gene, clone size, CDR3 DNA, CDR3 protein. D genes are given only for firm matches. Where a row states a size, it is once, few, many or the class of an expanded clone; other rows omit it.

CDR3 length: 13
J gene: TRBJ1-5
D gene: NA
V gene: TRBV12-3/TRBV12-4
clone size: NA
CDR3 DNA: TGTGCCAGCAGTACAGGGTATTTTCAGCCCCAGCATTTT
CDR3 protein: CASSTGYFQPQHF

CDR3 length: 12
J gene: TRBJ1-4
D gene: NA
V gene: TRBV19
clone size: few
CDR3 DNA: TGTGCCAGTAGTATAGCGGAGGAAAAACTGTTTTTT
CDR3 protein: CASSIAEEKLFF

CDR3 length: 14
J gene: TRBJ2-7
D gene: TRBD1
V gene: TRBV19
clone size: NA
CDR3 DNA: TGTGCCAGTAGTACCGACAGGGCCCCCTACGAGCAGTACTTC
CDR3 protein: CASSTDRAPYEQYF

CDR3 length: 13
J gene: TRBJ2-7
D gene: NA
V gene: TRBV19
clone size: NA
CDR3 DNA: TGTGCCAGTAACCGAGGAGGGGAATACGAGCAGTACTTC
CDR3 protein: CASNRGGEYEQYF

CDR3 length: 15
J gene: TRBJ2-1
D gene: NA
V gene: TRBV3-1
clone size: once
CDR3 DNA: TGTGCCAGCAGCCAGAAGGGACTTCTCTACAATGAGCAGTTCTTC
CDR3 protein: CASSQKGLLYNEQFF

CDR3 length: 13
J gene: TRBJ2-3
D gene: NA
V gene: TRBV7-2
clone size: many
CDR3 DNA: TGTGCCAGCAGCTTAATCCTGCCAGATACGCAGTATTTT
CDR3 protein: CASSLILPDTQYF

CDR3 length: 14
J gene: TRBJ2-7
D gene: TRBD2
V gene: TRBV6-1
clone size: few
CDR3 DNA: TGTGCCAGCACCATGACTAGCGGTGCCTACGAGCAGTACTTC
CDR3 protein: CASTMTSGAYEQYF

CDR3 length: 14
J gene: TRBJ1-2
D gene: TRBD1
V gene: TRBV25-1
clone size: NA
CDR3 DNA: TGTGCCAGCAGTACTCCGGGACAGGTTTATGGCTACACCTTC
CDR3 protein: CASSTPGQVYGYTF

CDR3 length: 13
J gene: TRBJ2-5
D gene: NA
V gene: TRBV28
clone size: few
CDR3 DNA: TGTGCCAGCAGTCCACCCTACCGCGAGGGCCAGTACTTC
CDR3 protein: CASSPPYREGQYF

CDR3 length: 15
J gene: TRBJ2-7
D gene: NA
V gene: TRBV12-3/TRBV12-4
clone size: NA
CDR3 DNA: TGTGCCAGCAGTTTAGCGGGCATCCGCTCCTACGAGCAGTACTTC
CDR3 protein: CASSLAGIRSYEQYF

CDR3 length: 11
J gene: TRBJ2-7
D gene: TRBD1
V gene: TRBV6-5
clone size: once
CDR3 DNA: TGTGCCAGCAGACGACAGGGCGAGCAGTACTTC
CDR3 protein: CASRRQGEQYF

CDR3 length: 15
J gene: TRBJ2-1
D gene: TRBD2
V gene: TRBV7-8
clone size: NA
CDR3 DNA: TGTGCCAGCAGCTTAGCTGGGACTAGCAGCTATGAGCAGTTCTTC
CDR3 protein: CASSLAGTSSYEQFF

CDR3 length: 14
J gene: TRBJ1-1
D gene: TRBD1
V gene: TRBV2
clone size: NA
CDR3 DNA: TGTGCCAGCAGATACCAGGGGGTGGATACTGAAGCTTTCTTT
CDR3 protein: CASRYQGVDTEAFF

CDR3 length: 13
J gene: TRBJ1-5
D gene: NA
V gene: TRBV2
clone size: NA
CDR3 DNA: TGTGCCAGCAGAGCAAACACGGAAAGGCCCCAGCATTTT
CDR3 protein: CASRANTERPQHF

CDR3 length: 17
J gene: TRBJ2-5
D gene: NA
V gene: TRBV6-1
clone size: NA
CDR3 DNA: TGTGCCAGCAGTGAACTCTTTGGCAGGGTGGTGTCAGAGACCCAGTACTTC
CDR3 protein: CASSELFGRVVSETQYF

CDR3 length: 14
J gene: TRBJ1-4
D gene: NA
V gene: TRBV12-3/TRBV12-4
clone size: few
CDR3 DNA: TGTGCCAGCAGTTTCTTCAGGGCGGATGAAAAACTGTTTTTT
CDR3 protein: CASSFFRADEKLFF

CDR3 length: 16
J gene: TRBJ1-3
D gene: NA
V gene: TRBV12-3/TRBV12-4
clone size: NA
CDR3 DNA: TGTGCCAGCAGTTCGTCGGGGAAAGTCGGGAGGAACACCATATATTTT
CDR3 protein: CASSSSGKVGRNTIYF

CDR3 length: 15
J gene: TRBJ2-1
D gene: TRBD2
V gene: TRBV7-2
clone size: many
CDR3 DNA: TGTGCCAGCAGCCCTACTAGCGGAAGATACAATGAGCAGTTCTTC
CDR3 protein: CASSPTSGRYNEQFF